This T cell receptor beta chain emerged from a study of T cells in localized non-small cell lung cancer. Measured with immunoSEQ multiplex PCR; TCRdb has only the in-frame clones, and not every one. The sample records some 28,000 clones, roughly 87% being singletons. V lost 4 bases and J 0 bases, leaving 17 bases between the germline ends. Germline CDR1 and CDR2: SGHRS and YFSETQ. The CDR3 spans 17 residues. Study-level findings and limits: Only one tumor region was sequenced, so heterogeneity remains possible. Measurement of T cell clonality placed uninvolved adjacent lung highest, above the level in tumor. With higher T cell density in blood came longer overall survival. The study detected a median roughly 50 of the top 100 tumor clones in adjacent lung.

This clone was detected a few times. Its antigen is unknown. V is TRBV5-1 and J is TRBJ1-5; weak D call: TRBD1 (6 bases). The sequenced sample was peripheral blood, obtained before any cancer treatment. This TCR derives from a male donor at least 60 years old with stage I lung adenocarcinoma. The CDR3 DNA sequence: TGCGCCAGCAGCCTTATGGGCTCAGGGGATAGCAATCAGCCCCAGCATTTT. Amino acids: CASSLMGSGDSNQPQHF.